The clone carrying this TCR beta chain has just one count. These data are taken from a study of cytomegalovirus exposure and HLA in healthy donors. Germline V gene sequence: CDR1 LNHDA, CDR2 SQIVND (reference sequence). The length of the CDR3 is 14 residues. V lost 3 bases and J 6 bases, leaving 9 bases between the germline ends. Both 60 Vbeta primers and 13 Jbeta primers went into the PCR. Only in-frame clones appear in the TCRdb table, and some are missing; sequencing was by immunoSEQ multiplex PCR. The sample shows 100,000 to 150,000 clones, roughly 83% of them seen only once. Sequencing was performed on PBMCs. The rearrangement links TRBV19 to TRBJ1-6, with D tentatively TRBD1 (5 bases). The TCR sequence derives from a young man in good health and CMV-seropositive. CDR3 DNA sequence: TGTGCCAGTAGTATGCAGGGAGGTAATTCACCCCTCCACTTT. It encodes CASSMQGGNSPLHF.